Listed below are T cell receptor beta chains from one sample, sequenced in a study of T-cell reconstitution after alpha-beta-depleted transplantation in children. A single record per CDR3 protein comes from TCRdb applying MiXCR to the PCR reads. The profile covers under 450,000 distinct CDR3 sequences, with about 14% appearing a single time and about 3.9% taken by the ten largest. The source material was PBMCs, sampled from the stem cell graft. The source is a human donor who donated a stem cell graft to a child with Fanconi anemia. CDR3s include the opening cysteine and the closing phenylalanine or tryptophan. A D gene is named only where the DNA matches it firmly. Not all rows give a size; the values are once, few, many and, for expanded clones, a class.

CDR3	DNA	D	size	V	J
CASSDGDKGFAGELFF	TGCGCCAGCAGTGACGGGGACAAGGGTTTTGCCGGGGAGCTGTTTTTT	-	few	TRBV10-1	TRBJ2-2
CASQRQGTNTGELFF	TGTGCCAGCCAGCGACAGGGGACGAACACCGGGGAGCTGTTTTTT	TRBD1	many	TRBV18	TRBJ2-2
CASSLTSYGYTF	TGTGCCAGCAGCTTAACTTCCTATGGCTACACCTTC	-	few	TRBV7-9	TRBJ1-2
CASSLTINQPQHF	TGTGCCAGCAGTCTGACTATAAATCAGCCCCAGCATTTT	-	few	TRBV6-1	TRBJ1-5
CASSLVPGTGLINEQFF	TGCGCCAGCAGCTTGGTCCCCGGGACAGGCCTTATCAATGAGCAGTTCTTC	TRBD1	many	TRBV5-1	TRBJ2-1
CASSYGFRYQETQYF	TGTGCCAGCAGTTACGGCTTCAGGTACCAAGAGACCCAGTACTTC	-	-	TRBV6-5	TRBJ2-5
CASSYSRGALNTEAFF	TGTGCCAGCAGTTACTCGCGGGGGGCATTGAACACTGAAGCTTTCTTT	-	few	TRBV6-5	TRBJ1-1
CASSSGGLVSEQFF	TGTGCCAGCAGTTCTGGGGGGCTGGTTTCCGAGCAGTTCTTC	-	few	TRBV6-2/TRBV6-3	TRBJ2-1
CASSQDLTGGEQYF	TGTGCCAGCAGCCAAGATCTGACAGGGGGCGAGCAGTACTTC	TRBD1	many	TRBV3-1	TRBJ2-7
CASSRTGAGELFF	TGTGCCAGCAGTAGGACAGGGGCCGGGGAGCTGTTTTTT	TRBD1	many	TRBV6-1	TRBJ2-2
CASSFGGHTLYTEAFF	TGTGCCAGCAGTTTCGGGGGACATACGCTTTACACTGAAGCTTTCTTT	-	few	TRBV27	TRBJ1-1
CASSLGGATMNTEAFF	TGCGCCAGCAGCTTGGGTGGGGCGACCATGAACACTGAAGCTTTCTTT	-	-	TRBV5-1	TRBJ1-1
CASSLGWGSYNEQFF	TGTGCCAGCAGCTTAGGGTGGGGATCCTACAATGAGCAGTTCTTC	-	-	TRBV7-2	TRBJ2-1
CSARETPGELFF	TGCAGTGCTAGAGAAACCCCCGGGGAGCTGTTTTTT	-	-	TRBV20-1	TRBJ2-2
CASSQDVGAVNTEAFF	TGCGCCAGCAGCCAAGACGTGGGGGCGGTGAACACTGAAGCTTTCTTT	-	few	TRBV4-3	TRBJ1-1